A selection of T cell receptor beta chains follows, all from one sample in a study of blood T cell repertoires in COVID-19. Here immunoSEQ multiplex PCR was the method, and the copy in TCRdb shows in-frame clones only, minus some. The sample yields about 330,000 clones, about 87% seen once. Sample: PBMCs or T cells enriched from blood (not recorded which). The receptors were sampled from a woman in her twenties or thirties who had recovered from COVID-19. CDR3s include the opening cysteine and the closing phenylalanine or tryptophan. D genes are given only for firm matches. Clone size is stated in some rows and not others, as once, few, many or a class when expanded.

CDR3 DNA,CDR3 protein,J gene,CDR3 length,V gene,clone size,D gene
TGTGCCAGCCCTCGTAAATGTAGAGGACAGGATAGCAATCAGCCCCAGCATTTT,CASPRKCRGQDSNQPQHF,TRBJ1-5,18,TRBV7-6,few,TRBD1
TGTGCCAGCAGCTTGCAGCGGAACACTGAAGCTTTCTTT,CASSLQRNTEAFF,TRBJ1-1,13,TRBV5-4,NA,NA
TGTGCCAGCAGCCATCAACCGGGACAGGGGCCCCTTAACACTGAAGCTTTCTTT,CASSHQPGQGPLNTEAFF,TRBJ1-1,18,TRBV3-1/TRBV3-2,NA,TRBD1
TGTGCCAGCAGCCAAGATCTGAGCAGCGACGGCTACACCTTC,CASSQDLSSDGYTF,TRBJ1-2,14,TRBV3-1/TRBV3-2,NA,NA
TGTGCCAGCAGCCAGGGACTGATCTATGGCTACACCTTC,CASSQGLIYGYTF,TRBJ1-2,13,TRBV3-1/TRBV3-2,NA,NA
TGTGCCAGCAGCTTAAAGAGGGCACTGAACACTGAAGCTTTCTTT,CASSLKRALNTEAFF,TRBJ1-1,15,TRBV7-2,NA,NA
TGTGCCAGCAGTTTTGAGGGGGCGGACCTCTATGGCTACACCTTC,CASSFEGADLYGYTF,TRBJ1-2,15,TRBV28,few,TRBD1
TGTGCCAGCAGCTTAGGACGGGGGGGCACAGATACGCAGTATTTT,CASSLGRGGTDTQYF,TRBJ2-3,15,TRBV7-6,NA,TRBD2
TGCGCCAGCAGCCAAGCGCCGGGGACAGCCCAAGAGACCCAGTACTTC,CASSQAPGTAQETQYF,TRBJ2-5,16,TRBV4-1,NA,TRBD1
TGTGCCAGCACGCTTTTTACAGGGGCTGGGACTGAAGCTTTCTTT,CASTLFTGAGTEAFF,TRBJ1-1,15,TRBV7-2,NA,TRBD1
TGTGCCAGTAGCCAGTGGAAACAGGGGGCTTATCAGCCCCAGCATTTT,CASSQWKQGAYQPQHF,TRBJ1-5,16,TRBV19,NA,TRBD1
TGTGCCAGCAGCCCGACTACACGGGGCACTGAAGCTTTCTTT,CASSPTTRGTEAFF,TRBJ1-1,14,TRBV3-1/TRBV3-2,NA,NA
TGTGCCAGTAGTATACGGGGACAGGGGGACCATGGCTACACCTTC,CASSIRGQGDHGYTF,TRBJ1-2,15,TRBV19,once,TRBD1
TGTGCCAGCAGCAAAGCGATGGGACAGGGGGAGCAGTACTTC,CASSKAMGQGEQYF,TRBJ2-7,14,TRBV21-1,NA,NA
TGTGCCAGCAGGCCCGGGACAGACACTGAAGCTTTCTTT,CASRPGTDTEAFF,TRBJ1-1,13,TRBV7-9,NA,TRBD1
TGTGCCATCAGTGTTGGGACAGGGGAACAGCCCCAGCATTTT,CAISVGTGEQPQHF,TRBJ1-5,14,TRBV10-3,NA,TRBD1
TGTGCCAGCAGCTTGGACCACGCCTTGGCCAACACCATATATTTT,CASSLDHALANTIYF,TRBJ1-3,15,TRBV5-5,NA,NA
TGTGCCAGCAGTTACTCCCAGGGGGCAGAGCAGTTCTTC,CASSYSQGAEQFF,TRBJ2-1,13,TRBV12-3/TRBV12-4,NA,TRBD1
TGTGCCAGCAGCCATCTTGGCTCTCTCCGGGGCTATGGCTACACCTTC,CASSHLGSLRGYGYTF,TRBJ1-2,16,TRBV4-2,NA,NA
TGTGCCAGCAGTTCCTTACGTAGCTCCTACAATGAGCAGTTCTTC,CASSSLRSSYNEQFF,TRBJ2-1,15,TRBV28,NA,NA
TGTGCCAGCAGCTTGGGGCAGGGGAGCTATGGCTACACCTTC,CASSLGQGSYGYTF,TRBJ1-2,14,TRBV5-4,NA,NA
TGTGCCAGCAGCTGGGACAGGGTGGAAGAAAAACTGTTTTTT,CASSWDRVEEKLFF,TRBJ1-4,14,TRBV28,NA,TRBD1
TGTGCCAGCAGCCTCCTGGGGCAGGTCGGCACCGGGGAGCTGTTTTTT,CASSLLGQVGTGELFF,TRBJ2-2,16,TRBV7-3,NA,NA
TGTGCCAGCAGCGGAACGGGGGGCCAGCCCCAGCATTTT,CASSGTGGQPQHF,TRBJ1-5,13,TRBV11-2,NA,NA
TGTGCCAGCAGTTATTCGGGACAGGGCTTCTGGGAGCAGTACTTC,CASSYSGQGFWEQYF,TRBJ2-7,15,TRBV27,NA,TRBD1
TGTGCCTGGAGTGTAAGGGACACAATATTTCTGAACACCGGGGAGCTGTTTTTT,CAWSVRDTIFLNTGELFF,TRBJ2-2,18,TRBV30,NA,NA
TGCGCCAGCAGCTTGGTGAGTCAGCGGGACGAAGCTTTCTTT,CASSLVSQRDEAFF,TRBJ1-1,14,TRBV5-1,NA,NA
TGCGCCAGCAGCCCCGGACAGGGAGTCGACTATGGCTACACCTTC,CASSPGQGVDYGYTF,TRBJ1-2,15,TRBV4-1,NA,TRBD1
TGTGCCAGCTCAGTCGCGCTCGGGGGACGGGATGAGCAGTTCTTC,CASSVALGGRDEQFF,TRBJ2-1,15,TRBV18,NA,NA
TGTGCCAGCAGCTTAGGTAGCGGGCTACAAGAGACCCAGTACTTC,CASSLGSGLQETQYF,TRBJ2-5,15,TRBV7-3,NA,TRBD2
TGTGCCAGTAGTCTTGGACAGGGTTCTGGCTACACCTTC,CASSLGQGSGYTF,TRBJ1-2,13,TRBV19,NA,TRBD1
TGTGCCAGCTCACCAGGCACGGGACAGTTCTATGGCTACACCTTC,CASSPGTGQFYGYTF,TRBJ1-2,15,TRBV18,NA,TRBD1
TGTGCCAGTAGTTCCTATAATCAGCCCCAGCATTTT,CASSSYNQPQHF,TRBJ1-5,12,TRBV19,few,NA
TGTGCCAGCAAGCTAGCGGGGACAGATACGCAGTATTTT,CASKLAGTDTQYF,TRBJ2-3,13,TRBV28,NA,TRBD2
TGTGCCACCCCGGGTGGTCAGCCCCAGCATTTT,CATPGGQPQHF,TRBJ1-5,11,TRBV11-2,NA,NA
TGTGCCAGCAGCCGAGGACAGGGGATCTATGGCTACACCTTC,CASSRGQGIYGYTF,TRBJ1-2,14,TRBV14,NA,TRBD1
TGTGCCAGCAGCCAAGCAGGGGGCGGCCAGCCCCAGCATTTT,CASSQAGGGQPQHF,TRBJ1-5,14,TRBV3-1/TRBV3-2,once,TRBD1
TGTGCCAGCTCAATGCCCGGGACCAGGGGGCGAGAGCAGTACTTC,CASSMPGTRGREQYF,TRBJ2-7,15,TRBV18,NA,TRBD1
TGTGCCAGCAGTGAATATTCGGGGCTAGCGGCGAACACCGGGGAGCTGTTTTTT,CASSEYSGLAANTGELFF,TRBJ2-2,18,TRBV25-1,once,TRBD2
TGTGCCAGCAGCGCGACAGCATACGAGCAGTACTTC,CASSATAYEQYF,TRBJ2-7,12,TRBV7-9,NA,NA
TGTGCCAGCAGCTTCAGGGGTGGGAACACTGAAGCTTTCTTT,CASSFRGGNTEAFF,TRBJ1-1,14,TRBV13,NA,NA
TGTGCCAGTAGTATAAGGGGGCAAGGGAACACTGAAGCTTTCTTT,CASSIRGQGNTEAFF,TRBJ1-1,15,TRBV19,NA,TRBD1
TGTGCCAGCAGCCGGGGAGTCTACGAGCAGTACTTC,CASSRGVYEQYF,TRBJ2-7,12,TRBV25-1,NA,NA
TGTGCCAGCAGCGGCGGGACTAGCGGGGGGGCTGCACCGTCCGTTGAGCAGTTCTTC,CASSGGTSGGAAPSVEQFF,TRBJ2-1,19,TRBV9,NA,TRBD2
TGTGCCAGCAGCTTGGCCGGGACAGCCCCTAATTCACCCCTCCACTTT,CASSLAGTAPNSPLHF,TRBJ1-6,16,TRBV5-6,NA,TRBD1
TGTGCCAGCAGCTTGGACGGGGAAAGGGATCAGCCCCAGCATTTT,CASSLDGERDQPQHF,TRBJ1-5,15,TRBV5-4,NA,NA
TGTGCCATCAGTGAGTCGCCCTTCGGGGGCTACACCTTC,CAISESPFGGYTF,TRBJ1-2,13,TRBV10-3,NA,NA
TGTGCCAGCAGCGTAGGGGTGACACCCACCTATGGCTACACCTTC,CASSVGVTPTYGYTF,TRBJ1-2,15,TRBV9,NA,NA
TGTGCCAGCAGTGAAGCGCGTGGGACAGGGTTAAACTATGGCTACACCTTC,CASSEARGTGLNYGYTF,TRBJ1-2,17,TRBV6-1,few,TRBD1
TGTGCCAGCAGCTTATCGCTAGCGGGGGGGCCTGTGGCGGATACGCAGTATTTT,CASSLSLAGGPVADTQYF,TRBJ2-3,18,TRBV11-2,NA,TRBD2
TGCGCCGCACAGGGGGTATTCAACTCTGGAAACACCATATATTTT,CAAQGVFNSGNTIYF,TRBJ1-3,15,TRBV4-1,NA,TRBD1
TGTGCCACCAGTGATTTTAGAGGGGGCGAAGAGACCCAGTACTTC,CATSDFRGGEETQYF,TRBJ2-5,15,TRBV24-1,NA,TRBD1
TGTGCCAGCAGCCGACAGCAAGCTAACTATGGCTACACCTTC,CASSRQQANYGYTF,TRBJ1-2,14,TRBV2,NA,NA
TGTGCCAGCAGACGCCGGGACAGGGTTACGGATGGCTACACCTTC,CASRRRDRVTDGYTF,TRBJ1-2,15,TRBV6-5,NA,TRBD1
TGTGCCAGCAGCCCCGGGGGTTTCAATCAGCCCCAGCATTTT,CASSPGGFNQPQHF,TRBJ1-5,14,TRBV3-1/TRBV3-2,NA,NA
TGTGCCAGCAGCTTAGCGGGGGACAGTAAGGGAGCTTTCTTT,CASSLAGDSKGAFF,TRBJ1-1,14,TRBV11-2,NA,TRBD1
TGTGCCAGCAGCTTAGGAGGGGGCAGGGCGAGATATGGCTACACCTTC,CASSLGGGRARYGYTF,TRBJ1-2,16,TRBV7-2,NA,TRBD1
TGTGCCAGCTCACCACGTCCAGACTCTGGAAACACCATATATTTT,CASSPRPDSGNTIYF,TRBJ1-3,15,TRBV18,NA,NA
TGTGCCTGGATTCGACAGGGGGCAAGTTCACCCCTCCACTTT,CAWIRQGASSPLHF,TRBJ1-6,14,TRBV30,NA,TRBD1
TGTGCCAGCAGCGGATCCCAAAGGGGTGGCGGCTACACCTTC,CASSGSQRGGGYTF,TRBJ1-2,14,TRBV5-4,NA,NA